The clone carrying this T cell receptor (beta chain) has only one observation. The sample belongs to a study of blood T cell repertoires in COVID-19. In the study overall: The United States, Italy and Spain supplied acute and convalescent COVID-19 samples. The analysed material was cDNA or gDNA that came from T cells, B-cell-depleted T cells, or PBMCs.

The length of the CDR3 is 15 residues. V shed 4 bases and J shed 2 bases, with 14 bases lying between them. The germline V gene encodes CDR1 LGHDT and CDR2 YNNKEL (reference sequence). Clones were read by immunoSEQ multiplex PCR, and TCRdb kept only the in-frame ones, dropping some. The repertoire holds 300,000 to 400,000 clones, with roughly 88% as singletons. The J gene is TRBJ1-1, the V gene TRBV3-1 (or the pseudogene TRBV3-2), with D uncertain. Sample: peripheral blood. The receptor was isolated from a woman in her 30s with COVID-19, enrolled during active disease. The CDR3 sequence is CASSPRESANTEAFF. For the CDR3, the DNA is TGTGCCAGCAGCCCCCGGGAGTCAGCAAACACTGAAGCTTTCTTT.